The text below deals with one T cell receptor beta chain. Antigen: not known. These data belong to a study of cytomegalovirus exposure and HLA in healthy donors. General study results and limits: Upon later analysis, HLA-associated TCR beta chains proved more clonally expanded than other, equally common chains.

The PCR used 60 Vbeta and 13 Jbeta primers. The table came from immunoSEQ multiplex PCR; TCRdb's copy has only in-frame clones and leaves some out. The sample lists about 96,000 clones; around 79% were seen once. Trimming removed 1 base from V and 7 bases from J; junction bases left unmatched: 5. The CDR3 covers 14 residues. The germline V gene has CDR1 LNHNV and CDR2 YYDKDF (reference sequence). The sequencing sample was made of PBMCs. This TCR was recovered from a female donor in good health and CMV-seropositive. V and J are TRBV15 and TRBJ1-1, with TRBD1 identical over 8 bases. The DNA for the CDR3 is TGTGCCACCAGCAGAGTCGAGACAGGGGATGAAGCTTTCTTT. This gives the protein CATSRVETGDEAFF.